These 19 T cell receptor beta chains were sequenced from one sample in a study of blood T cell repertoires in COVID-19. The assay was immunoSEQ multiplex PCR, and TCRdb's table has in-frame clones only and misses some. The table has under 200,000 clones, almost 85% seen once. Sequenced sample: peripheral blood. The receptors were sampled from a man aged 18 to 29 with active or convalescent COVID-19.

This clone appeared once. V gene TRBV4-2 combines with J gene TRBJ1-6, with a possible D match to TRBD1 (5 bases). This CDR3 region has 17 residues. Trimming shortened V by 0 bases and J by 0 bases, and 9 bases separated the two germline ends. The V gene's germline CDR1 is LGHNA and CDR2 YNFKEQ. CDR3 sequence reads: CASSQEGVGSYNSPLHF. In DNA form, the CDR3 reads TGTGCCAGCAGCCAAGAAGGGGTTGGCTCCTATAATTCACCCCTCCACTTT.

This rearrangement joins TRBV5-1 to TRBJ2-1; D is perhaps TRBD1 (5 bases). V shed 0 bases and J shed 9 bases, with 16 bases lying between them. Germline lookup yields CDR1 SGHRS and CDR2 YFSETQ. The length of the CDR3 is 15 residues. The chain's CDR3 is CASSLAPLKGSEQFF. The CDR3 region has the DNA TGCGCCAGCAGCTTGGCCCCACTTAAGGGGTCTGAGCAGTTCTTC.

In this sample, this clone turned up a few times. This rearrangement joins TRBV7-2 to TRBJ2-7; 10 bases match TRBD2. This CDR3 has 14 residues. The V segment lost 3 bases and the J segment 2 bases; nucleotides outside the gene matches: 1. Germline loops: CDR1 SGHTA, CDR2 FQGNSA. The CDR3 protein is CASSFTSGAYEQYF. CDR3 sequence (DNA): TGTGCCAGCAGCTTTACTAGCGGGGCCTACGAGCAGTACTTC. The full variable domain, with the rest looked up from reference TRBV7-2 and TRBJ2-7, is GAGVSQSPSNKVTEKGKDVELRCDPISGHTALYWYRQSLGQGLEFLIYFQGNSAPDKSGLPSDRFSAERTGGSVSTLTIQRTQQEDSAVYLCASSFTSGAYEQYFGPGTRLTVT.

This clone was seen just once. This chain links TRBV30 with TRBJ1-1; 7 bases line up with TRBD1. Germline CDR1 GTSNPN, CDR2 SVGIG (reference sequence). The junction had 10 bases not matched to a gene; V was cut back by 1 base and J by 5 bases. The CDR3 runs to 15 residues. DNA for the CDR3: TGTGCCTGGAGTGGAGGGGGCAGGCCGAGGACTGAAGCTTTCTTT. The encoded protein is CAWSGGGRPRTEAFF.

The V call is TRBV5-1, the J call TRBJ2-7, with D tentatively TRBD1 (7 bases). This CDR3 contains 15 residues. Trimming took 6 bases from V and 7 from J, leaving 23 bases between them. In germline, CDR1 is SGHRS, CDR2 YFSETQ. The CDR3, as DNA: TGCGCCAGCACCGGCGGCGCAGGGGGGCGTTTAGAGCAGTACTTC. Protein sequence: CASTGGAGGRLEQYF. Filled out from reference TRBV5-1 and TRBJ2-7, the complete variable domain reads KAGVTQTPRYLIKTRGQQVTLSCSPISGHRSVSWYQQTPGQGLQFLFEYFSETQRNKGNFPGRFSGRQFSNSRSEMNVSTLELGDSALYLCASTGGAGGRLEQYFGPGTRLTVT.

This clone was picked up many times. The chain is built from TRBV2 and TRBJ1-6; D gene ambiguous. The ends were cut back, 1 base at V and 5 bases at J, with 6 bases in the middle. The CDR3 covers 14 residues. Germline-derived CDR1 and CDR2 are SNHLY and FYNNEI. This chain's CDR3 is CASSEGPHNSPLHF. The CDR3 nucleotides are TGTGCCAGCAGTGAAGGGCCCCATAATTCACCCCTCCACTTT.

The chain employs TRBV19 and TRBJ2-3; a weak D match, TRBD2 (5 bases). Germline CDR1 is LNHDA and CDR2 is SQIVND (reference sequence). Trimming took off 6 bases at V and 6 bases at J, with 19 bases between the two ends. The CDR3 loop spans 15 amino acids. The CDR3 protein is CASRLYHGGPDTQYF. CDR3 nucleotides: TGTGCCAGTAGATTATACCACGGAGGTCCCGATACGCAGTATTTT.

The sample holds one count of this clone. DNA for the CDR3: TGTGCCAGCAGCCTAGCGGGGAGCACAGATACGCAGTATTTT. It is translated as CASSLAGSTDTQYF. This rearrangement joins TRBV11-2 to TRBJ2-3; 9 bases match TRBD2. Per germline, CDR1 SGHAT and CDR2 FQNNGV. The CDR3 is 14 residues long. V lost 5 bases and J lost 0; bases outside the gene matches: 0.

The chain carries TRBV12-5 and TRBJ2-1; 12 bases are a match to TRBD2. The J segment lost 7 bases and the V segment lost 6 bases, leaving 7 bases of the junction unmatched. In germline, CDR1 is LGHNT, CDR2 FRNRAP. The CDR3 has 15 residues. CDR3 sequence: CASGGLTSGRNEQFF. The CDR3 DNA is TGTGCTAGTGGGGGACTGACTAGCGGGAGAAATGAGCAGTTCTTC.

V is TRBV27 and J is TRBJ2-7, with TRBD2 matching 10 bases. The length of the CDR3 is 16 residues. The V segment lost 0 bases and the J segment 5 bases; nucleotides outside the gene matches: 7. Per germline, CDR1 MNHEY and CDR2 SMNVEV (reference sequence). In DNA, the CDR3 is TGTGCCAGCAGTTTATCGGCGTCTAGCGGGAGCCACGAGCAGTACTTC. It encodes CASSLSASSGSHEQYF.

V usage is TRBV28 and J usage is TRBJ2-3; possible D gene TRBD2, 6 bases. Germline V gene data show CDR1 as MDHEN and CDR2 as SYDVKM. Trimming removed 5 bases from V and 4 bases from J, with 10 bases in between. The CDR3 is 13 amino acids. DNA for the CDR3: TGTGCCAGCAGTCCCGGGAGTGCAGATACGCAGTATTTT. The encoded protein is CASSPGSADTQYF.

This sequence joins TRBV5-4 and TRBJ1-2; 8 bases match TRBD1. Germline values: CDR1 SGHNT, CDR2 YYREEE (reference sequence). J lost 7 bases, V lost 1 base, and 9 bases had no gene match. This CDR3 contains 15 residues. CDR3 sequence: CASSLPHGQGGGYTF. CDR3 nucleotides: TGTGCCAGCAGCTTGCCCCACGGACAGGGCGGTGGCTACACCTTC.

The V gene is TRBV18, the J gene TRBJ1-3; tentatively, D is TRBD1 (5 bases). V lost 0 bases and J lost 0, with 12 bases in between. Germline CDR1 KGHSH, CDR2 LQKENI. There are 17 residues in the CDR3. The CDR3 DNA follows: TGTGCCAGCTCACCACCGGGGGGGTCCGACTCTGGAAACACCATATATTTT. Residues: CASSPPGGSDSGNTIYF.

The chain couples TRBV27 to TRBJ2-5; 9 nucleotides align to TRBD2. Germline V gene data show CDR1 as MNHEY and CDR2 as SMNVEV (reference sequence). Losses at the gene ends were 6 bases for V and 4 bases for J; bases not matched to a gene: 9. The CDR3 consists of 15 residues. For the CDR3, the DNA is TGTGCCAGCAGCTCCACGCCTAGCGGGATAGAGACCCAGTACTTC. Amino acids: CASSSTPSGIETQYF.

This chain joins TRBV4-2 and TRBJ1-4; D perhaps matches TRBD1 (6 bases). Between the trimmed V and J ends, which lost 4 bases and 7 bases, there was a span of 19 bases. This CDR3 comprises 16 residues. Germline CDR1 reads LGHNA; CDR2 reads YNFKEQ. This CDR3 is CASSPAVETGGEKLFF. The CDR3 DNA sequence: TGTGCCAGCAGCCCCGCCGTGGAGACAGGAGGTGAAAAACTGTTTTTT.

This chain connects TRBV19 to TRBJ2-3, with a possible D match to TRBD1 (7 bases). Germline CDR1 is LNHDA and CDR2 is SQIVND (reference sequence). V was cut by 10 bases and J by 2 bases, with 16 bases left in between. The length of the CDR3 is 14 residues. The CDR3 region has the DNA TGTGCCACCAGGGGGGACGACTACACAGATACGCAGTATTTT. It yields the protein CATRGDDYTDTQYF.

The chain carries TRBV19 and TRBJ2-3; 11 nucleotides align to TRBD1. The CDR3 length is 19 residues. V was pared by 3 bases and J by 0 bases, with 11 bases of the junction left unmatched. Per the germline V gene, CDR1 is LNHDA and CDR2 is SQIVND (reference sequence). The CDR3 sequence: CASSMRPPDRGLSTDTQYF. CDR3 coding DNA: TGTGCCAGTAGTATGAGGCCTCCGGACAGGGGGCTGAGCACAGATACGCAGTATTTT.

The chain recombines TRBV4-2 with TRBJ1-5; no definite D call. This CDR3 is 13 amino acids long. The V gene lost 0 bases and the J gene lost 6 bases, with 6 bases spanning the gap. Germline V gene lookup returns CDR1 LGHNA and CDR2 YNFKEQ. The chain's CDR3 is CASSQDFIQPQHF. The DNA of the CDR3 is TGTGCCAGCAGCCAAGATTTTATTCAGCCCCAGCATTTT.

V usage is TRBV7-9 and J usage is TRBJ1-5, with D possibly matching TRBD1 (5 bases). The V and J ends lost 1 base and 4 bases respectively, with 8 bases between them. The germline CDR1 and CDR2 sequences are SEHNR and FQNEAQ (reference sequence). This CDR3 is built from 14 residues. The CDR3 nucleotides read TGTGCCAGCAGCTTAGTGGGGGGAAATCAGCCCCAGCATTTT. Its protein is CASSLVGGNQPQHF.